Listed below are T cell receptor beta chains from one sample, sequenced in a study of PD-1 blockade in classical Hodgkin lymphoma. Some clones are missing from TCRdb's copy, which holds only in-frame ones; the method was immunoSEQ multiplex PCR. The data hold about 17,000 clones, with roughly 60% observed a single time. The sample consisted of peripheral blood mononuclear cells (PBMCs), taken before the second cycle of nivolumab. Every receptor here comes from a human donor with classical Hodgkin lymphoma. CDR3s include the opening cysteine and the closing phenylalanine or tryptophan. Part of the rows lack a size; the others show once, few, many or a class for expanded clones.

V	size	CDR3
TRBV2	-	CASIGQGGIGSPLHF
TRBV28	few	CASRTEYNEQFF
TRBV11-2	-	CASRQRGGSYNEQFF
TRBV10-1	-	CASSPTGLGTEAFF
TRBV19	few	CASKLAGQGATEQFF
TRBV28	-	CASRPGAGGSYNEQFF
TRBV7-9	-	CASSHAVTYEQYF
TRBV4-1	-	CASSHDSANTGELFF
TRBV7-8	once	CASFGDLNTEAFF
TRBV28	medium-sized	CASSFGTGAGGTF
TRBV18	few	CASSPPPGTGEYEQYF
TRBV6-5	medium-sized	CASSYKLQDLQAFF
TRBV7-8	-	CASSDRLAEYGGELFF
TRBV6-6	few	CASSPHGAHSNQPQHF
TRBV12-5	-	CASGWDRNQDYGYTF
TRBV28	once	CASSLQWDTQYF
TRBV28	-	CASRLAGGPNEQFF
TRBV28	-	CASSLRAGGSSYNSPLHF
TRBV21-1	-	CASSGSGVQETQYF
TRBV27	-	CASSLFAPTGGAKRSPQETQYF
TRBV27	few	CASSLYSRDRRSYEQYF
TRBV6-1	-	CASSGKIDQPQHF
TRBV29-1	-	CSAYREGRETQYF
TRBV7-2	-	CASSLAAGRRQYF
TRBV2	-	CASSPRVSGSYEQYF
TRBV5-6	-	CASSYSGRSSYEQYF
TRBV27	few	CASSLRGRLETQYF
TRBV27	once	CASSLYGYGGTWQGVWDQPQHF
TRBV7-6	-	CASSFEGGLGGEQYF
TRBV28	-	CASRRTGGTEAFF
TRBV6-5	-	CASGQGLTGNTIYF
TRBV28	few	CASSFLGRQGRTGELFF
TRBV27	few	CASSPAGVMTEAFF
TRBV27	-	CASSLLSGGQGNYGYTF
TRBV9	-	CASSATQGSNTEAFF
TRBV4-1	-	CASSQLDLISTDTQYF
TRBV4-1	-	CASRLRGEETQYF
TRBV7-9	-	CASRPGTATRGNEQFF
TRBV6-6	-	CASSWLAGLSYEQYF
TRBV5-1	-	CASSLGQGSTDTQYF
TRBV29-1	-	CSVEPRTSGNQETQYF
TRBV4-2	-	CASSHEQGASYEQYF
TRBV14	-	CASSQPSEGYNEQYF